This T cell receptor beta chain was retrieved from a study of cytomegalovirus exposure and HLA in healthy donors. Overall study findings and caveats: A later examination showed that TCR association rates differed by HLA locus, with DRB1 most and HLA-C fewest. A list of 150 or so TCR beta chains associated with cytomegalovirus was given. Because they were indistinguishable, some V segments, including TRBV6-2 and TRBV6-3, were excluded. The study carried out a later analysis of TCR beta sequences. It associated about 15,000 of them with specific HLA alleles at a false discovery rate of 0.05.

With regard to this clone: Its cognate antigen is unknown.

The CDR3 extends over 15 amino acids. CDR1 is SNHLY, CDR2 FYNNEI, per germline. V gave up 1 base and J gave up 8 bases, with 15 bases separating them. The PCR employed 60 Vbeta primers together with 13 Jbeta primers. The repertoire was sequenced with immunoSEQ multiplex PCR; TCRdb's copy has only in-frame clones and lacks some. Here the sample spans some 200,000 clones, 55% to 75% being singletons. This TCR was sampled from a man between 40 and 49 years old in good health and CMV-seropositive. The sequenced sample consisted of PBMCs. The chain has TRBV2 and TRBJ1-3, with a tentative D call TRBD1 (5 bases). In nucleotides, the CDR3 is TGTGCCAGCAGTGAAGGTAGTCAGGGTCCCGACACCATATATTTT. Its protein product is CASSEGSQGPDTIYF.